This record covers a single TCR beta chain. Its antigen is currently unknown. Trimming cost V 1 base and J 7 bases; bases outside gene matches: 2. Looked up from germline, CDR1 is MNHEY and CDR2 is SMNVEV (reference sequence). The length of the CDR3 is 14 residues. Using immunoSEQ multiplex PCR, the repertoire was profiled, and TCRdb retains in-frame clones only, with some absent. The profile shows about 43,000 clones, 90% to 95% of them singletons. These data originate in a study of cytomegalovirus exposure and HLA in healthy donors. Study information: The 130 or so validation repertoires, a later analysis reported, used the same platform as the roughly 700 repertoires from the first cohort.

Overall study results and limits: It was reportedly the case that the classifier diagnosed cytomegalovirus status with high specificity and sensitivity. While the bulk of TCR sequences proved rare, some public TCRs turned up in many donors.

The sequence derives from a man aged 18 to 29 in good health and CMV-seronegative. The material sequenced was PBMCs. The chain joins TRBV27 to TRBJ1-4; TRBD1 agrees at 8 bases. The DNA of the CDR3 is TGTGCCAGCAGTTTATGGACAGGGAGTGAAAAACTGTTTTTT. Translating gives CASSLWTGSEKLFF. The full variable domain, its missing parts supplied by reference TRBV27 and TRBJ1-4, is EAQVTQNPRYLITVTGKKLTVTCSQNMNHEYMSWYRQDPGLGLRQIYYSMNVEVTDKGDVPEGYKVSRKEKRNFPLILESPSPNQTSLYFCASSLWTGSEKLFFGSGTQLSVL.